One and the same sample provided the 22 T cell receptor beta chains below, sequenced in a study of blood T cells in healthy people across ages. PCR was performed a second time for about 6 to 12 cycles using a sample-barcoded 5' primer and a J-beta primer mix. One entry per CDR3 protein results from TCRdb running MiXCR on the 5' RACE reads. The sample contains about 1.1 million distinct CDR3 sequences, roughly two fifths of which appear only once. Sequencing was performed on blood. Source of these receptors: a man between 18 and 35 years old in good health.

This chain uses TRBV18 with TRBJ1-1; D possibly corresponds to TRBD1 (6 bases). Germline V CDR1 and CDR2: KGHSH, LQKENI. Trimming removed 1 base from V and 2 bases from J, with 11 bases in between. This CDR3 contains 15 residues. The CDR3 is CASSPRQAANTEAFF. In DNA, the CDR3 is TGTGCCAGCTCACCACGACAGGCAGCAAACACTGAAGCTTTCTTT.

The chain has TRBV4-3 and TRBJ2-3, with 9 bases aligning to TRBD2. The CDR3 has 15 residues. Germline V lookup: CDR1 LGHNA, CDR2 YSLEER. Trimming took 0 bases from V and 6 from J; bases not matched to a gene: 4. The CDR3 region is CASSQDYAGGDTQYF. The CDR3 DNA reads TGCGCCAGCAGCCAAGATTATGCGGGAGGGGATACGCAGTATTTT.

V usage is TRBV7-2 and J usage is TRBJ1-1; D uncertain. The ends were cut back, 4 bases at V and 8 bases at J, with 14 bases in the middle. The length of the CDR3 is 13 residues. Germline V gene sequence: CDR1 SGHTA, CDR2 FQGNSA. The DNA for the CDR3 is TGTGCCAGCAGCTCTGCTCCAGTGGGCGAAGCTTTCTTT. Protein sequence: CASSSAPVGEAFF.

In this sample, this clonotype turned up many times. The V call is TRBV20-1, the J call TRBJ1-1; D may be TRBD1 (5 bases). The CDR3 spans 11 residues. Germline V CDR1 and CDR2: DFQATT, SNEGSKA (reference sequence). This CDR3 is CSRQMNTEAFF. CDR3 DNA sequence: TGCAGCCGACAGATGAACACTGAAGCTTTCTTT.

This chain joins TRBV9 and TRBJ1-2; a weak D match, TRBD1 (5 bases). The CDR3 length is 15 residues. Germline V gene data show CDR1 as SGDLS and CDR2 as YYNGEE. V was shortened by 0 bases and J by 3 bases, with 12 bases between the two germline ends. This CDR3 reads CASSVGAGEYYGYTF. The DNA of the CDR3 is TGTGCCAGCAGCGTAGGTGCGGGGGAATACTATGGCTACACCTTC.

This rearrangement joins TRBV6-5 to TRBJ1-1; the D is unclear. Looked up from germline, CDR1 is MNHEY and CDR2 is SVGAGI. V lost 0 bases, J lost 8 bases, and 10 bases lay in between. The CDR3 is made up of 13 amino acids. CDR3 amino acids: CASSYSRSGEAFF. CDR3 in DNA: TGTGCCAGCAGTTACTCTCGGTCGGGAGAAGCTTTCTTT.

V usage is TRBV7-2 and J usage is TRBJ2-1, with D unclear. The V end lost 3 bases, the J end lost 5 bases, and 8 bases lay between the germline ends. The CDR3 extends over 13 amino acids. Germline loops: CDR1 SGHTA, CDR2 FQGNSA. The CDR3 spells CASSLVPNNEQFF. The CDR3 nucleotides are TGTGCCAGCAGCTTGGTCCCAAACAATGAGCAGTTCTTC.

This clonotype was observed a few times. The chain is built from TRBV5-1 and TRBJ1-5; 7 nucleotides agree with TRBD1. With 2 bases clipped from V and 3 bases from J, the junction kept 5 bases outside the gene matches. Per germline, CDR1 SGHRS and CDR2 YFSETQ. The CDR3 contains 15 residues. DNA of the CDR3: TGCGCCAGCAGCTTTGAGGGACAGCCCAATCAGCCCCAGCATTTT. Protein sequence: CASSFEGQPNQPQHF.

The chain recombines TRBV7-2 with TRBJ1-1, with D unclear. Germline CDR1 reads SGHTA; CDR2 reads FQGNSA. V dropped 5 bases and J dropped 0 bases, with 13 bases sitting between them. The CDR3 runs 15 residues. This CDR3 is CASSRPRTVNTEAFF. CDR3 DNA sequence: TGTGCCAGCAGCCGCCCCCGGACTGTGAACACTGAAGCTTTCTTT.

V and J are TRBV10-3 and TRBJ2-1; weak D call: TRBD2 (5 bases). Between the trimmed V and J ends, which lost 3 bases and 0 bases, there was a span of 15 bases. The CDR3 runs to 17 residues. Germline V gene data show CDR1 as ENHRY and CDR2 as SYGVKD. CDR3 sequence (DNA): TGTGCCATCAGTGAAAGTCAACTAGGGAGCTCCTACAATGAGCAGTTCTTC. Amino acids: CAISESQLGSSYNEQFF.

This clonotype was found a few times. V gene TRBV12-3 or TRBV12-4 combines with J gene TRBJ1-2; D gene unclear. The V gene lost 4 bases and the J gene lost 4 bases, with 13 bases spanning the gap. The CDR3 runs to 14 residues. CDR3 nucleotide sequence: TGTGCCAGCAGTTCCGCCGATACTTCCTATGGCTACACCTTC. It encodes CASSSADTSYGYTF.

The chain has TRBV6-2 or TRBV6-3 and TRBJ2-2; D assignment may be TRBD1 or TRBD2 (5 bases each). This CDR3 is built from 12 residues. The germline CDR1 and CDR2 sequences are MNHEY and SVGEGT. V was pared by 8 bases and J by 6 bases, with 10 bases between. The DNA for the CDR3 is TGTGCCAGCCGGGACGTTCCCGGGGAGCTGTTTTTT. Protein product: CASRDVPGELFF.

The chain couples TRBV20-1 to TRBJ1-2; D call uncertain. CDR3 size: 11 residues. V shed 0 bases and J shed 7 bases, with 6 bases lying between them. Looked up from germline, CDR1 is DFQATT and CDR2 is SNEGSKA (reference sequence). CDR3 nucleotide sequence: TGCAGTGCTAGAGATAGGAGTGGCTACACCTTC. This codes for CSARDRSGYTF.

This clonotype appeared once. The rearrangement links TRBV7-8 to TRBJ1-1; weak D call: TRBD1 (5 bases). Trimming stripped 1 base from V and 0 bases from J, with 21 bases between. CDR1 SGHVS and CDR2 FQNEAQ come from the germline V gene. The CDR3 runs to 19 residues. DNA of the CDR3: TGTGCCAGCAGCTTAGTATGGGGGGGACGTACAGACATGAACACTGAAGCTTTCTTT. Encoded protein: CASSLVWGGRTDMNTEAFF.

V and J are TRBV14 and TRBJ2-7; D remains unclear. The CDR3 has 12 amino acids. V gave up 4 bases and J gave up 6 bases, with 10 bases separating them. Germline values: CDR1 SGHDN, CDR2 FVKESK. The CDR3: CASSLARLEQYF. The CDR3 region has the DNA TGTGCCAGCAGCCTTGCCCGTCTCGAGCAGTACTTC.

Concerning this clonotype: A much larger clone differs by one base, so this may be a read error. V and J are TRBV20-1 and TRBJ2-1; TRBD2 agrees at 9 bases. With the DNA end fitting TRBJ2-7 better, the J assignment may be wrong. There are 14 residues in the CDR3. Per germline, CDR1 DFQATT and CDR2 SNEGSKA (reference sequence). CDR3 sequence (DNA): TGCAGTGCTGCCGGGACTAGCATATACAATGAGCAGTACTTC. Translated: CSAAGTSIYNEQYF.

V and J are TRBV7-8 and TRBJ2-1; a weak D match, TRBD2 (7 bases). The J call may be in error: the DNA end matches TRBJ2-7 better. CDR1 and CDR2 from the germline V gene are SGHVS and FQNEAQ. CDR3 size: 15 residues. The CDR3 region is CASSSQGRDYNEQYF. The CDR3 nucleotides read TGTGCCAGCAGCTCGCAGGGGCGGGACTACAATGAGCAGTACTTC.

The gene calls are TRBV5-1 and TRBJ2-1; the D is unclear. In germline, CDR1 is SGHRS, CDR2 YFSETQ. The CDR3 extends over 17 amino acids. The V end lost 4 bases, the J end lost 0 bases, and 17 bases lay between the germline ends. As DNA, the CDR3 is TGCGCCAGCAGCCCCAGCCGCGGACCCTTCTCCTACAATGAGCAGTTCTTC. Protein product: CASSPSRGPFSYNEQFF.

This clonotype appeared a single time. The J gene is TRBJ2-2, the V gene TRBV6-2 or TRBV6-3, with D perhaps TRBD1 (6 bases). Looked up from germline, CDR1 is MNHEY and CDR2 is SVGEGT. V shed 3 bases and J shed 0 bases, with 14 bases lying between them. CDR3 length equals 17 residues. The CDR3 coding sequence is TGTGCCAGCAGTTATTGGGGCACAGGGCCGAACACCGGGGAGCTGTTTTTT. The encoded protein is CASSYWGTGPNTGELFF.

This chain uses TRBV9 with TRBJ2-7; maybe TRBD2 (7 bases). Germline loops: CDR1 SGDLS, CDR2 YYNGEE. The CDR3 loop spans 14 amino acids. V was cut by 4 bases and J by 7 bases, with 18 bases left in between. CDR3 coding DNA: TGTGCCAGCAGCCCCGGGGGGCGAGGCGATGAGCAGTACTTC. Amino acid sequence: CASSPGGRGDEQYF.

This clonotype came up a few times. The CDR3 region is CASSQVLQDQQYF. Here the CDR3 DNA reads TGCGCCAGCAGCCAAGTATTGCAGGACCAGCAGTACTTC. This sequence joins TRBV4-3 and TRBJ2-7, with unresolved D. Trimming left V 1 base short and J 8 bases short, with 12 bases between. CDR1 LGHNA and CDR2 YSLEER come from the germline V gene. This CDR3 contains 13 residues.

This chain joins TRBV4-2 and TRBJ1-6, with D unclear. The CDR3 has 14 residues. Germline V gives CDR1 LGHNA, CDR2 YNFKEQ. The germline V and J ends were trimmed by 0 bases and 14 bases, with 14 bases remaining between them. The chain's CDR3 is CASSQDSRIGALHF. The CDR3 DNA reads as TGTGCCAGCAGCCAAGATAGCAGGATCGGAGCCCTCCACTTT.